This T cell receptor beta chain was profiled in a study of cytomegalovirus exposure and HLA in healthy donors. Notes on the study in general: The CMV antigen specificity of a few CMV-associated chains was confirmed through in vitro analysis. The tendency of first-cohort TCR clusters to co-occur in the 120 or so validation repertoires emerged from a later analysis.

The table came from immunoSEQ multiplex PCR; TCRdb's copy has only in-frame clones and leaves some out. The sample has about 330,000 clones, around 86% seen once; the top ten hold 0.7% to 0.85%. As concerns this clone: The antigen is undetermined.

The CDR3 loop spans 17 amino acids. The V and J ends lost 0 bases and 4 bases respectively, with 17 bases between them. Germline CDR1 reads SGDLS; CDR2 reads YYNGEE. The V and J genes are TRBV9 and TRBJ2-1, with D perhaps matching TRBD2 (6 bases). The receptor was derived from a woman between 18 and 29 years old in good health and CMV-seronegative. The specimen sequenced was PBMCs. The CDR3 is CASSVVDNSGTYNEQFF. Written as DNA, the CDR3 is TGTGCCAGCAGCGTAGTCGACAATAGCGGAACTTACAATGAGCAGTTCTTC.